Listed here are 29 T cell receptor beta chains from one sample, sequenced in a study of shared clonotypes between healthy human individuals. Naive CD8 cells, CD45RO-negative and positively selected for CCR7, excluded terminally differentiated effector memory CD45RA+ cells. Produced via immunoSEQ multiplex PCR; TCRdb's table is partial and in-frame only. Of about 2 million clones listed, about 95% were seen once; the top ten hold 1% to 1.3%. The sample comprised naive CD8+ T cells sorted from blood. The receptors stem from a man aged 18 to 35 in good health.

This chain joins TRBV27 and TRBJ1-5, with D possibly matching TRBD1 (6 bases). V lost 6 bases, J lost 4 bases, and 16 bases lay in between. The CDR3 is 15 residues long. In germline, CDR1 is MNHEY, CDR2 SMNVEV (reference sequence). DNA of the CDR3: TGTGCCAGCAGCGACGGGGGGCAGGGGAATCAGCCCCAGCATTTT. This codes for CASSDGGQGNQPQHF.

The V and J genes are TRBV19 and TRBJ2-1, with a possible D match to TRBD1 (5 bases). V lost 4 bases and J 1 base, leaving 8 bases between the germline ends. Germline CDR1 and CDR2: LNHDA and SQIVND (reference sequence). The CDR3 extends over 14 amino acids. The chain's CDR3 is CASSSQGSYNEQFF. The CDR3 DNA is TGTGCCAGTAGTAGCCAGGGATCCTACAATGAGCAGTTCTTC.

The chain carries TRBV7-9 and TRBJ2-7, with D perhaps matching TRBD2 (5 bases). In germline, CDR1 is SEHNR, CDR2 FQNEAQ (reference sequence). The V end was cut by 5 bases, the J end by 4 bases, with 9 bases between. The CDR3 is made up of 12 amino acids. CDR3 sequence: CASSGETYEQYF. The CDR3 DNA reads TGTGCCAGCAGCGGGGAGACTTACGAGCAGTACTTC.

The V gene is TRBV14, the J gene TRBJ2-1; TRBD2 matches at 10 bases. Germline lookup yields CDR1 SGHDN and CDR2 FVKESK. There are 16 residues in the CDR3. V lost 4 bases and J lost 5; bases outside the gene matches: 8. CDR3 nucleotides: TGTGCCAGCAGCCCCGGACTAGCGGTATGGGACAATGAGCAGTTCTTC. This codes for CASSPGLAVWDNEQFF.

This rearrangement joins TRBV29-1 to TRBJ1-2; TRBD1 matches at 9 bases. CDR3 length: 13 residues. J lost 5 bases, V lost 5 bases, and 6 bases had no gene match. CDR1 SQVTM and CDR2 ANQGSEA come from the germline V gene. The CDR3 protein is CSVPGQGLYGYTF. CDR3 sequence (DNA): TGCAGCGTTCCGGGACAGGGTTTATATGGCTACACCTTC.

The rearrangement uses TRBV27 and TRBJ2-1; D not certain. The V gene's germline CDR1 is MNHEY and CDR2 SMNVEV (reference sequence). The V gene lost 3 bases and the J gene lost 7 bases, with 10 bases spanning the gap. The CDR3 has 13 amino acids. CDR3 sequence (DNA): TGTGCCAGCAGTTTCCTCAACTTTAATGAGCAGTTCTTC. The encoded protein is CASSFLNFNEQFF.

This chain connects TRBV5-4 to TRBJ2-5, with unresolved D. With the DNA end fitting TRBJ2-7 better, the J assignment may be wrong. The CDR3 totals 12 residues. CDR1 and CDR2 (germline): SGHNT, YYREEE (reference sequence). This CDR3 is CASSLDLYEQYF. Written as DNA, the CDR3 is TGTGCCAGCAGCTTGGATCTTTACGAGCAGTACTTC.

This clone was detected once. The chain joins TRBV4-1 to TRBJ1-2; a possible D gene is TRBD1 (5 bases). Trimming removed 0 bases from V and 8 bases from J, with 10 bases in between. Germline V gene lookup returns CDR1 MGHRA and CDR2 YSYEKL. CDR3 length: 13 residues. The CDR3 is CASSQDSGLGYTF. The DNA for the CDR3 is TGCGCCAGCAGCCAAGATTCAGGGTTAGGCTACACCTTC.

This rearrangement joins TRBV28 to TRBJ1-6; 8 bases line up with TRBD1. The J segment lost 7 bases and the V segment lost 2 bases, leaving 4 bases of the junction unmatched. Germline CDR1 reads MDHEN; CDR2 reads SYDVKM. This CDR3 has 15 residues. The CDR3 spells CASSLGTGANSPLHF. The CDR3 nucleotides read TGTGCCAGCAGTTTAGGGACAGGAGCCAATTCACCCCTCCACTTT. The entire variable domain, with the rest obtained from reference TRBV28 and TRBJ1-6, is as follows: DVKVTQSSRYLVKRTGEKVFLECVQDMDHENMFWYRQDPGLGLRLIYFSYDVKMKEKGDIPEGYSVSREKKERFSLILESASTNQTSMYLCASSLGTGANSPLHFGNGTRLTVT.

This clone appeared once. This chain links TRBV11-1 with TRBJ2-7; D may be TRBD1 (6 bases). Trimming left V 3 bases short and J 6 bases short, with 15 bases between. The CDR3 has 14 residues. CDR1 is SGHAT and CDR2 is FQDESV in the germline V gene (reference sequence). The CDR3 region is CASSLLDSLSEQYF. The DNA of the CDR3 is TGTGCCAGCAGCTTGTTGGACAGTTTGAGCGAGCAGTACTTC.

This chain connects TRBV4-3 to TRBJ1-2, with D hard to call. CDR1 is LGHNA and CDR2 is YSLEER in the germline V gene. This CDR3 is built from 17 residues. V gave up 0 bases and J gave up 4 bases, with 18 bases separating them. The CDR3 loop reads CASSQDALRSNGYGYTF. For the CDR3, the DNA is TGCGCCAGCAGCCAAGACGCGTTGAGGTCAAACGGCTATGGCTACACCTTC.

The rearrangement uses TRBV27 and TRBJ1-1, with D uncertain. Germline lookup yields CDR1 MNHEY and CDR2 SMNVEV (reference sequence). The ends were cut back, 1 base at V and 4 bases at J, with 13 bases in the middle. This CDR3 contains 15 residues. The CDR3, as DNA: TGTGCCAGCAGTTTATTGGGCGGCGGCCCCACTGAAGCTTTCTTT. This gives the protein CASSLLGGGPTEAFF.

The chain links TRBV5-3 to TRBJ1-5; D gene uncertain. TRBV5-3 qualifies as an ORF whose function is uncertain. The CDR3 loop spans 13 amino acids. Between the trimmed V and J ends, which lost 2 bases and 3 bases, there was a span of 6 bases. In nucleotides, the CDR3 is TGTGCCAGAAGCTTACGGTCCAATCAGCCCCAGCATTTT. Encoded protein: CARSLRSNQPQHF.

CDR3 sequence: CASTSPGQASYEQYF. DNA of the CDR3: TGTGCCAGCACCTCCCCGGGGCAGGCCTCCTACGAGCAGTACTTC. The rearrangement uses TRBV5-6 and TRBJ2-7; the D call may be TRBD1 or TRBD2 (5 bases each). CDR1 is SGHDT and CDR2 is YYEEEE in the germline V gene. V was cut by 6 bases and J by 0 bases, with 16 bases left in between. This CDR3 region has 15 residues. Looking up the rest from reference TRBV5-6 and TRBJ2-7 gives the full variable domain: DAGVTQSPTHLIKTRGQQVTLRCSPKSGHDTVSWYQQALGQGPQFIFQYYEEEERQRGNFPDRFSGHQFPNYSSELNVNALLLGDSALYLCASTSPGQASYEQYFGPGTRLTVT.

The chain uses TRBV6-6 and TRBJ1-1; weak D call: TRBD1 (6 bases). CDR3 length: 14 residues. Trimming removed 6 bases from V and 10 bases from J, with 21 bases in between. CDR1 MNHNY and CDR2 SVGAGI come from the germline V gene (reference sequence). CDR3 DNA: TGTGCCAGCAGCCCTTTAATGGGGGGGCCGGTAGCTTTCTTT. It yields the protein CASSPLMGGPVAFF.

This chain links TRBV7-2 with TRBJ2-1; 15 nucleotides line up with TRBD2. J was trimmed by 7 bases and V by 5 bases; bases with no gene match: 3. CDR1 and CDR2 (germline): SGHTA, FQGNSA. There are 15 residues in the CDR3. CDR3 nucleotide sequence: TGTGCCAGCAGCGCGGGACTAGCGGGAGGTAATGAGCAGTTCTTC. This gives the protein CASSAGLAGGNEQFF.

The CDR3, as DNA: TGTGCCAGCAGTTTAGGGGTGGGGCTGGGGGAGACCCAGTACTTC. It is translated as CASSLGVGLGETQYF. This chain joins TRBV28 and TRBJ2-5, with D tentatively TRBD1 (5 bases). Per the germline V gene, CDR1 is MDHEN and CDR2 is SYDVKM. The V end lost 2 bases, the J end lost 5 bases, and 15 bases lay between the germline ends. The CDR3 is 15 residues long.

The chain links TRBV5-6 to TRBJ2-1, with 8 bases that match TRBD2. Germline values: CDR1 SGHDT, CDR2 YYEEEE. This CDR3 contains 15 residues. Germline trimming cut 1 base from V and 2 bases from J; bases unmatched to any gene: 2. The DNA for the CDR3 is TGTGCCAGCAGCTTGAGCGGGAGTCCCTACAATGAGCAGTTCTTC. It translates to CASSLSGSPYNEQFF.

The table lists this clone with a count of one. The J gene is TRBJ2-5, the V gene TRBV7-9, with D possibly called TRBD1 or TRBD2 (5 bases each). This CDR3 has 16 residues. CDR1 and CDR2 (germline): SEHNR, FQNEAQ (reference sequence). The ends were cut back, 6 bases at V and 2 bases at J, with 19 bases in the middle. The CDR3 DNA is TGTGCCAGCAGTACCTCGGGGCAGGGCATACAAGAGACCCAGTACTTC. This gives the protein CASSTSGQGIQETQYF. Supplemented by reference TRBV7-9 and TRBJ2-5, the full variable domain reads DTGVSQNPRHKITKRGQNVTFRCDPISEHNRLYWYRQTLGQGPEFLTYFQNEAQLEKSRLLSDRFSAERPKGSFSTLEIQRTEQGDSAMYLCASSTSGQGIQETQYFGPGTRLLVL.

The CDR3 coding sequence is TGTGCCAGCAGCTCGCCCGCCAACGAGCAGTACTTC. Translation gives CASSSPANEQYF. This chain uses TRBV5-4 with TRBJ2-7; D gene ambiguous. The length of the CDR3 is 12 residues. V was cut by 3 bases and J by 5 bases, with 9 bases left in between. In germline, CDR1 is SGHNT, CDR2 YYREEE (reference sequence).

The CDR3 here is CASSTWTSGSYEQYF. The CDR3 bases are TGTGCCAGCAGCACCTGGACTAGCGGGAGTTACGAGCAGTACTTC. The chain has TRBV5-4 and TRBJ2-7; 13 positions match TRBD2. Germline assignment: CDR1 SGHNT and CDR2 YYREEE (reference sequence). The CDR3 has 15 residues. V lost 4 bases, J lost 4 bases, and 5 bases stayed unmatched.

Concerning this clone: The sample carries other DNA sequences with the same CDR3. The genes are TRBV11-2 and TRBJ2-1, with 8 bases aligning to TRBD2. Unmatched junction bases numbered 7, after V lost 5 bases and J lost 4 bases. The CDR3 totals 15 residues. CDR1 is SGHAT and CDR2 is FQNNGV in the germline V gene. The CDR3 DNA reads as TGTGCCAGCAGCCCAACTAGCGGAGGGTACAATGAGCAGTTCTTC. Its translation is CASSPTSGGYNEQFF.

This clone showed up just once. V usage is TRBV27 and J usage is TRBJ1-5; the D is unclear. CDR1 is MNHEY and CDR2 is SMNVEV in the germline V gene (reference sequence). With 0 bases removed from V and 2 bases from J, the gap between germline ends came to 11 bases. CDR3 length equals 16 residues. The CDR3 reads CASSLSPGVGNQPQHF. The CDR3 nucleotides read TGTGCCAGCAGTTTATCCCCCGGGGTGGGCAATCAGCCCCAGCATTTT.

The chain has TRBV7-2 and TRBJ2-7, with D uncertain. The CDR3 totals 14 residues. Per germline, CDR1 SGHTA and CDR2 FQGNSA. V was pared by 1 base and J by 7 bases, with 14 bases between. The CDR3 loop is CASSLGVRALEQYF. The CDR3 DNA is TGTGCCAGCAGCTTAGGGGTTAGGGCGTTAGAGCAGTACTTC.

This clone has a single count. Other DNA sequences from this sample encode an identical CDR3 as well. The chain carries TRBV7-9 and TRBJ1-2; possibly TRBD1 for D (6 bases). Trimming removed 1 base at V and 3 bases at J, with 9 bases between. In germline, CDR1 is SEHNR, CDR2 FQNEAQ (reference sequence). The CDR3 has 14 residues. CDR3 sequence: CASSLDAGDYGYTF. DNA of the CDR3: TGTGCCAGCAGCTTAGACGCAGGGGACTATGGCTACACCTTC.

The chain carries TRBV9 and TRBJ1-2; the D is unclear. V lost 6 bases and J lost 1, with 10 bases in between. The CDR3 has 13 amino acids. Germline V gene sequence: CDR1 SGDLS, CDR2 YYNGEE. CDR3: CASTNGLNYGYTF. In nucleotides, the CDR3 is TGTGCCAGCACGAACGGTCTTAACTATGGCTACACCTTC.

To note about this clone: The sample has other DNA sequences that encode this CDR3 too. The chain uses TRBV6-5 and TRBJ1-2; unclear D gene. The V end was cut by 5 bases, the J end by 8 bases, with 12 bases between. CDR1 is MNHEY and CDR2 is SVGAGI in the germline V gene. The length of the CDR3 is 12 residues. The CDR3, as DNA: TGTGCCAGCAGTGCGGACCCTCGAGGCTACACCTTC. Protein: CASSADPRGYTF.

In DNA form, the CDR3 reads TGCGCCAGCAGCCAAGAGGGGGGGCCCACCGGGGATACGCAGTATTTT. It yields the protein CASSQEGGPTGDTQYF. The chain carries TRBV4-1 and TRBJ2-3; the D gene is possibly TRBD2 (7 bases). The V end was cut by 0 bases, the J end by 6 bases, with 16 bases between. The CDR3 spans 16 residues. The V gene's germline CDR1 is MGHRA and CDR2 YSYEKL.

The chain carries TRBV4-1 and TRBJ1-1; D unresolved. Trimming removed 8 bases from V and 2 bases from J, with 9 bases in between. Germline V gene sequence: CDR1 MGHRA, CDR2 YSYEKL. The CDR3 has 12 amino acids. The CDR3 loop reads CASALSNTEAFF. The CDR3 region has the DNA TGCGCCAGCGCCCTTTCAAACACTGAAGCTTTCTTT.